Each of the 9 T cell receptor beta chains below was sequenced from the same sample in a study of cytomegalovirus exposure and HLA in healthy donors. PCR primers comprised 60 Vbeta and 13 Jbeta primers. Measured with immunoSEQ multiplex PCR; TCRdb has only the in-frame clones, and not every one. The sample lists 180,000 or so clones, under 9.5% occurring once. Sequenced: PBMCs. Source of these receptors: a woman in her 30s in good health and CMV-seropositive.

The chain couples TRBV27 to TRBJ2-7, with D unclear. The germline V and J ends were trimmed by 8 bases and 0 bases, with 5 bases remaining between them. This CDR3 spans 11 amino acids. Germline V gives CDR1 MNHEY, CDR2 SMNVEV (reference sequence). The CDR3: CASGFSYEQYF. In DNA, the CDR3 is TGTGCCAGCGGCTTCTCCTACGAGCAGTACTTC.

The chain joins TRBV20-1 to TRBJ1-2; D is unclear. Germline assignment: CDR1 DFQATT and CDR2 SNEGSKA (reference sequence). CDR3 length equals 10 residues. The V end was cut by 7 bases, the J end by 8 bases, with 11 bases between. Here the CDR3 reads CSVRGGGYTF. CDR3 bases: TGCAGTGTCCGGGGAGGAGGCTACACCTTC.

CDR3 sequence (DNA): TGTGCCAGCAGCTTAGCCTTCTATGGCTACACCTTC. This sequence encodes CASSLAFYGYTF. The chain couples TRBV7-9 to TRBJ1-2; unclear D gene. The length of the CDR3 is 12 residues. Germline CDR1 is SEHNR and CDR2 is FQNEAQ (reference sequence). The germline V and J ends were trimmed by 0 bases and 4 bases, with 3 bases remaining between them. The complete variable domain, with remaining parts taken from reference TRBV7-9 and TRBJ1-2, reads DTGVSQNPRHKITKRGQNVTFRCDPISEHNRLYWYRQTLGQGPEFLTYFQNEAQLEKSRLLSDRFSAERPKGSFSTLEIQRTEQGDSAMYLCASSLAFYGYTFGSGTRLTVV.

Written as DNA, the CDR3 is TGCGCCAGCAGCCGTTATGGAGGGAAAGAGACCCAGTACTTC. Translated: CASSRYGGKETQYF. The chain employs TRBV4-1 and TRBJ2-5, with a tentative D call TRBD2 (6 bases). This CDR3 has 14 amino acids. Trimming removed 4 bases at V and 3 bases at J, with 12 bases between. The germline gives CDR1 MGHRA, CDR2 YSYEKL.

This clone was seen many times. The chain couples TRBV6-1 to TRBJ1-2, with 9 positions matching TRBD1. The germline gives CDR1 MNHNS, CDR2 SASEGT. CDR3 length: 15 residues. The V segment lost 6 bases and the J segment 5 bases; nucleotides outside the gene matches: 10. Here the CDR3 reads CASSTGQGGLYGYTF. The CDR3 DNA is TGTGCCAGCAGCACGGGACAGGGAGGCCTGTATGGCTACACCTTC.

The V call is TRBV5-1, the J call TRBJ2-7; the match to TRBD1 covers 12 bases. Trimming cost V 2 bases and J 4 bases; bases outside gene matches: 7. There are 16 residues in the CDR3. The germline V gene encodes CDR1 SGHRS and CDR2 YFSETQ. The CDR3 spells CASSLSGTGGGYEQYF. The DNA for the CDR3 is TGCGCCAGCAGCTTATCAGGGACAGGGGGCGGGTACGAGCAGTACTTC.

The genes are TRBV6-1 and TRBJ2-3; 7 bases line up with TRBD2. This CDR3 is 15 amino acids long. Germline CDR1 MNHNS, CDR2 SASEGT. J gave up 0 bases and V 4 bases, and 4 bases lay outside the gene matches. CDR3 nucleotides: TGTGCCAGCAGTGGTCTTAGCGGGAGCACAGATACGCAGTATTTT. It is translated as CASSGLSGSTDTQYF.

This clone was recorded a few times. The chain combines TRBV7-9 with TRBJ1-1, with TRBD1 identical over 7 bases. The CDR3 totals 14 residues. V lost 4 bases, J lost 4 bases, and 6 bases stayed unmatched. Germline V gene sequence: CDR1 SEHNR, CDR2 FQNEAQ (reference sequence). The DNA for the CDR3 is TGTGCCAGCAGCTCTTACCAGGGGGGCACTGAAGCTTTCTTT. This encodes CASSSYQGGTEAFF.

This clone was seen a few times. The genes are TRBV5-6 and TRBJ2-5; 12 bases fit TRBD2. Unmatched junction bases numbered 3, after V lost 4 bases and J lost 2 bases. Germline-derived CDR1 and CDR2 are SGHDT and YYEEEE. There are 15 residues in the CDR3. The CDR3 region is CASSPGLAGQETQYF. In DNA form, the CDR3 reads TGTGCCAGCAGCCCCGGACTAGCGGGGCAAGAGACCCAGTACTTC.